The 17 T cell receptor beta chains below all came from one sample that was sequenced in a study of blood T cell repertoires in COVID-19. Sequenced by immunoSEQ multiplex PCR; TCRdb stores in-frame clones only, minus some. The table lists fewer than 350,000 clones, around 87% of them singletons. The specimen was PBMCs or T cells enriched from blood (not recorded which). The receptors come from a young woman with acute COVID-19.

The rearrangement links TRBV28 to TRBJ2-3; TRBD2 matches at 8 bases. Germline V CDR1 and CDR2: MDHEN, SYDVKM. V lost 2 bases to trimming and J lost 0 bases; unmatched junction nucleotides: 7. The CDR3 is made up of 17 amino acids. For the CDR3, the DNA is TGTGCCAGCAGTTTAGGGCTAGCGGGTTTAAGCACAGATACGCAGTATTTT. Translated, it gives CASSLGLAGLSTDTQYF.

The V gene is TRBV6-5, the J gene TRBJ1-6; TRBD1 agrees at 9 bases. Unmatched junction bases numbered 3, after V lost 4 bases and J lost 5 bases. From germline, CDR1 is MNHEY and CDR2 SVGAGI. The CDR3 is 15 residues long. CDR3 sequence (DNA): TGTGCCAGCAGTTTTAGGACAGGGGATAATTCACCCCTCCACTTT. Its translation is CASSFRTGDNSPLHF.

The rearrangement uses TRBV29-1 and TRBJ2-3; D perhaps matches TRBD1 (6 bases). V was cut by 2 bases and J by 3 bases, with 15 bases left in between. This CDR3 region has 15 residues. Germline loops: CDR1 SQVTM, CDR2 ANQGSEA. The CDR3 reads CSVELRQELTDTQYF. The CDR3 DNA reads TGCAGCGTTGAATTGAGACAGGAGTTAACAGATACGCAGTATTTT.

The chain couples TRBV14 to TRBJ1-2; 7 bases map to TRBD1. V shed 4 bases, J shed 4 bases, and the junction held 3 bases outside the gene matches. CDR1 and CDR2 from the germline V gene are SGHDN and FVKESK. There are 13 residues in the CDR3. The CDR3 nucleotides read TGTGCCAGCAGCCGCCGGGACAGCTATGGCTACACCTTC. The encoded protein is CASSRRDSYGYTF.

The V and J genes are TRBV30 and TRBJ2-1; 7 nucleotides line up with TRBD2. CDR3 length: 13 residues. V shed 7 bases and J 7 bases; nucleotides not matched to a gene: 10. Germline values: CDR1 GTSNPN, CDR2 SVGIG (reference sequence). CDR3 sequence: CALESAGKNEQFF. CDR3 nucleotides: TGTGCCTTGGAGTCAGCGGGGAAAAATGAGCAGTTCTTC.

This chain uses TRBV2 with TRBJ2-3; a possible D gene is TRBD2 (5 bases). The CDR3 has 13 amino acids. The germline V gene has CDR1 SNHLY and CDR2 FYNNEI. Trimming took off 1 base at V and 5 bases at J, with 7 bases between the two ends. CDR3 in amino acids: CASSEGRRDTQYF. For the CDR3, the DNA is TGTGCCAGCAGTGAAGGGAGGAGAGATACGCAGTATTTT.

The chain couples TRBV9 to TRBJ2-1; 7 nucleotides align to TRBD2. Germline V gives CDR1 SGDLS, CDR2 YYNGEE. V shed 0 bases, J shed 8 bases, and the junction held 11 bases outside the gene matches. CDR3 length equals 16 residues. The CDR3 sequence is CASSVALVAGIDEQFF. In DNA, the CDR3 is TGTGCCAGCAGCGTAGCTCTGGTAGCGGGTATCGATGAGCAGTTCTTC.

The chain recombines TRBV4-1 with TRBJ2-4; D might be TRBD2 (5 bases). CDR3 length equals 16 residues. In germline, CDR1 is MGHRA, CDR2 YSYEKL. The V end was cut by 2 bases, the J end by 6 bases, with 17 bases between. Here the CDR3 reads CASSQPREGHRNIQYF. The CDR3 bases are TGCGCCAGCAGCCAACCCCGTGAGGGTCACAGAAACATTCAGTACTTC.

DNA for the CDR3: TGTGCCTGGAGTGTATCACGGAGCAATCAGCCCCAGCATTTT. This gives the protein CAWSVSRSNQPQHF. V is TRBV30 and J is TRBJ1-5; no firm D call. Trimming removed 0 bases at V and 1 base at J, with 7 bases between. The CDR3 totals 14 residues. Germline CDR1 reads GTSNPN; CDR2 reads SVGIG (reference sequence).

The rearrangement joins TRBV7-9 to TRBJ1-1, with D tentatively TRBD1 (6 bases). Germline CDR1 is SEHNR and CDR2 is FQNEAQ (reference sequence). The V end was cut by 2 bases, the J end by 7 bases, with 11 bases between. CDR3 length: 13 amino acids. CDR3 nucleotides: TGTGCCAGCAGCTTAATACAGGGCCGTGAAGCTTTCTTT. Its translation: CASSLIQGREAFF.

The chain recombines TRBV5-1 with TRBJ1-6; maybe TRBD1 (5 bases). The V end lost 1 base, the J end lost 7 bases, and 9 bases lay between the germline ends. The CDR3 loop spans 14 amino acids. Germline CDR1 is SGHRS and CDR2 is YFSETQ. CDR3 sequence: CASSLWDSNSPLHF. CDR3 DNA: TGCGCCAGCAGCTTGTGGGACTCCAATTCACCCCTCCACTTT.

The count of this clone is one. This chain links TRBV5-6 with TRBJ2-5, with a possible D match to TRBD1 (5 bases). The V and J ends lost 3 bases and 2 bases respectively, with 17 bases between them. Germline loops: CDR1 SGHDT, CDR2 YYEEEE. The CDR3 contains 16 residues. CDR3 amino acids: CASSYQVDTLQETQYF. CDR3 nucleotide sequence: TGTGCCAGCAGCTATCAGGTGGACACTCTTCAAGAGACCCAGTACTTC.

V usage is TRBV12-3 or TRBV12-4 and J usage is TRBJ2-3; TRBD1 agrees at 7 bases. J was trimmed by 10 bases and V by 6 bases; bases with no gene match: 7. The CDR3 length is 12 residues. In nucleotides, the CDR3 is TGTGCCAGCAGGACCACAGGGGTGGCGCAGTATTTT. Translation gives CASRTTGVAQYF.

The genes are TRBV30 and TRBJ2-2; 14 nucleotides align to TRBD2. Germline V lookup: CDR1 GTSNPN, CDR2 SVGIG (reference sequence). The CDR3 is 20 residues long. Trimming cost V 1 base and J 0 bases; bases outside gene matches: 10. This chain's CDR3 is CAWSAGRTSGRPANTGELFF. CDR3 in DNA: TGTGCCTGGAGTGCCGGACGGACTAGCGGGAGGCCCGCGAACACCGGGGAGCTGTTTTTT.

The gene calls are TRBV24-1 and TRBJ1-1; D is undetermined. V lost 1 base and J 4 bases, leaving 18 bases between the germline ends. The CDR3 spans 17 residues. Germline CDR1 KGHDR, CDR2 SFDVKD. The CDR3 protein is CATSDFLQARNTTEAFF. The CDR3 DNA reads as TGTGCCACCAGTGATTTTTTGCAGGCGAGAAATACCACTGAAGCTTTCTTT.

The V call is TRBV10-1, the J call TRBJ2-1; 14 positions agree with TRBD2. CDR3 size: 15 residues. Germline CDR1 is WNHNN and CDR2 is SYGVQD (reference sequence). V was pared by 4 bases and J by 8 bases, with 4 bases of the junction left unmatched. The CDR3 region has the DNA TGCGCCAGCAGTGGTGGGACTAGCGGGAGCGATGAGCAGTTCTTC. It is translated as CASSGGTSGSDEQFF.

V usage is TRBV27 and J usage is TRBJ1-1, with D perhaps TRBD1 (6 bases). The V gene's germline CDR1 is MNHEY and CDR2 SMNVEV (reference sequence). CDR3 size: 13 residues. V lost 5 bases and J 6 bases, leaving 13 bases between the germline ends. The CDR3 DNA reads as TGTGCCAGCAGTCTAAGAGGACAGCCTGAAGCTTTCTTT. Translation gives CASSLRGQPEAFF.